Below, 14 T cell receptor beta chains from the same sample are listed, as sequenced in a study of technical replicates of blood from a handful of donors. TCRdb's copy holds only in-frame clones and misses some; the assay was immunoSEQ multiplex PCR. The repertoire holds about 84,000 clones, with more than 95% as singletons. Source material: T cells isolated from PBMCs. These receptors were obtained from a human donor in good health.

This rearrangement joins TRBV7-6 to TRBJ2-4, with D possibly matching TRBD1 (5 bases). V was clipped by 2 bases and J by 0 bases, with 26 bases between them. The germline CDR1 and CDR2 sequences are SGHVS and FNYEAQ. The CDR3 consists of 21 residues. The CDR3 sequence: CASSLWPLGQDHLGAKNIQYF. The DNA for the CDR3 is TGTGCCAGCAGCTTATGGCCCCTGGGGCAGGACCACCTGGGAGCCAAAAACATTCAGTACTTC.

The chain uses TRBV27 and TRBJ1-3; maybe TRBD1 (5 bases). CDR3 size: 15 residues. The germline gives CDR1 MNHEY, CDR2 SMNVEV (reference sequence). V lost 5 bases and J 0 bases, leaving 11 bases between the germline ends. CDR3 amino acids: CASSRQGNSGNTIYF. The CDR3 region has the DNA TGTGCCAGCAGTAGGCAGGGAAACTCTGGAAACACCATATATTTT.

The J gene is TRBJ2-7, the V gene TRBV6-6, with TRBD1 as a possible D gene (6 bases). V gave up 4 bases and J gave up 7 bases, with 8 bases separating them. The CDR3 runs to 11 residues. Germline V CDR1 and CDR2: MNHNY, SVGAGI (reference sequence). CDR3 residues: CASSSRGEQYF. DNA for the CDR3: TGTGCCAGCAGTTCCAGGGGTGAGCAGTACTTC.

The DNA of the CDR3 is TGTGCCAGCAGCCCGTGGGGGGAAACAGATACGCAGTATTTT. Its protein product is CASSPWGETDTQYF. This chain connects TRBV7-9 to TRBJ2-3; D might be TRBD2 (6 bases). V gave up 5 bases and J gave up 3 bases, with 12 bases separating them. CDR3 length equals 14 residues. Looked up from germline, CDR1 is SEHNR and CDR2 is FQNEAQ (reference sequence).

The gene calls are TRBV29-1 and TRBJ2-1, with a possible D match to TRBD1 (5 bases). The CDR3 length is 14 residues. Trimming shortened V by 3 bases and J by 3 bases, and 12 bases separated the two germline ends. CDR1 is SQVTM and CDR2 is ANQGSEA in the germline V gene. CDR3 amino acids: CSVESDSNYNEQFF. Here the CDR3 DNA reads TGCAGCGTTGAGAGCGACAGTAACTACAATGAGCAGTTCTTC.

The J gene is TRBJ1-1, the V gene TRBV14; D uncertain. There are 13 residues in the CDR3. The germline CDR1 and CDR2 sequences are SGHDN and FVKESK. Trimming pared 3 bases from V and 3 bases from J, leaving 8 bases between. CDR3 nucleotides: TGTGCCAGCAGCCAGCAGGTTGACACTGAAGCTTTCTTT. Its translation: CASSQQVDTEAFF.

This chain joins TRBV7-9 and TRBJ1-4, with 7 bases identical to TRBD1. This CDR3 spans 12 amino acids. Germline CDR1 reads SEHNR; CDR2 reads FQNEAQ (reference sequence). Trimming took 4 bases from V and 7 from J; bases not matched to a gene: 0. The CDR3 loop reads CASSSGGEKLFF. The CDR3 DNA sequence: TGTGCCAGCAGCTCAGGGGGTGAAAAACTGTTTTTT.

The rearrangement uses TRBV11-2 and TRBJ2-7; possible D gene TRBD2, 6 bases. Germline assignment: CDR1 SGHAT and CDR2 FQNNGV. Trimming took 4 bases from V and 0 from J, leaving 10 bases between them. The CDR3 has 14 residues. CDR3 in DNA: TGTGCCAGCAGCTATGGGGGGTTCTCCTACGAGCAGTACTTC. It yields the protein CASSYGGFSYEQYF. Full variable domain (rest looked up from reference TRBV11-2 and TRBJ2-7): EAGVAQSPRYKIIEKRQSVAFWCNPISGHATLYWYQQILGQGPKLLIQFQNNGVVDDSQLPKDRFSAERLKGVDSTLKIQPAKLEDSAVYLCASSYGGFSYEQYFGPGTRLTVT.

This clone was recorded once. The rearrangement links TRBV6-5 to TRBJ2-3, with a weak D call TRBD2 (6 bases). The germline gives CDR1 MNHEY, CDR2 SVGAGI. The germline V and J ends were trimmed by 2 bases and 2 bases, with 8 bases remaining between them. This CDR3 is 14 amino acids long. The CDR3 region is CASSYGRLTDTQYF. The DNA for the CDR3 is TGTGCCAGCAGTTACGGGAGGCTCACAGATACGCAGTATTTT.

This chain connects TRBV6-1 to TRBJ1-6, with 8 bases matching TRBD1. Germline V gene sequence: CDR1 MNHNS, CDR2 SASEGT. With V trimmed by 10 bases and J by 5 bases, 4 bases remained unmatched. This CDR3 region has 13 residues. This chain's CDR3 is CATQDRDNSPLHF. For the CDR3, the DNA is TGTGCCACCCAGGACAGGGATAATTCACCCCTCCACTTT.

This chain links TRBV27 with TRBJ2-1; D call uncertain. CDR3 length equals 16 residues. Between the trimmed V and J ends, which lost 3 bases and 2 bases, there was a span of 14 bases. Per the germline V gene, CDR1 is MNHEY and CDR2 is SMNVEV (reference sequence). Written as DNA, the CDR3 is TGTGCCAGCAGTTTCTTCGCGAGTACGACCTACAATGAGCAGTTCTTC. Translated, it gives CASSFFASTTYNEQFF.

The chain links TRBV12-1 to TRBJ1-2; no check of the table's D call, TRBD1, against the DNA was made. TRBV12-1 is a known pseudogene. CDR3 size: 13 residues. CDR3 region: CASSFEQVGGYTF. DNA for the CDR3: TGTGCCAGCAGCTTTGAGCAGGTGGGCGGCTACACCTTC.

V and J are TRBV28 and TRBJ2-2; no firm D call. The V gene's germline CDR1 is MDHEN and CDR2 SYDVKM. CDR3 length: 11 residues. Trimming shortened V by 5 bases and J by 5 bases, and 3 bases separated the two germline ends. The CDR3 DNA reads as TGTGCCAGCAGTCAAACCGGGGAGCTGTTTTTT. This translates into CASSQTGELFF.

V and J are TRBV5-5 and TRBJ1-2, with 8 bases lining up with TRBD1. Germline lookup yields CDR1 SGHKS and CDR2 YYEKEE (reference sequence). The CDR3 totals 13 residues. V was clipped by 2 bases and J by 4 bases; unmatched bases: 1. CDR3 sequence (DNA): TGTGCCAGCAGCTTCGACAGGGGCTATGGCTACACCTTC. Encoded protein: CASSFDRGYGYTF.